The entry below describes one T cell receptor beta chain. V was clipped by 0 bases and J by 7 bases, with 7 bases between them. The length of the CDR3 is 12 residues. The germline V gene has CDR1 GTSNPN and CDR2 SVGIG (reference sequence). Assay used: immunoSEQ multiplex PCR; TCRdb lists only in-frame clones, some missing. The sample carries about 310,000 clones, more than 75% recorded once. This sample was taken from a study of blood T cell repertoires in COVID-19. V usage is TRBV30 and J usage is TRBJ1-5; no definite D call. This sequence originates from a man aged 50 to 60 with active or convalescent COVID-19. Sequencing was done on a sample of peripheral blood. The CDR3 loop reads CAWSVMSQPQHF. Written as DNA, the CDR3 is TGTGCCTGGAGTGTCATGAGCCAGCCCCAGCATTTT.